This TCR beta chain appears in the sequencing data of a study of T cell changes during pregnancy in multiple sclerosis (dated by TCRdb to between 2018 and 2021). Regarding the research as a whole: The study examined how the T cell repertoire changed over the course of pregnancy in women with multiple sclerosis.

The library was prepared using the immunoSEQ multiplex PCR assay. Here the immuneACCESS table is served through TCRdb, limited to in-frame sequences with V and J called. Missing clones are a known gap in these copies; in checked studies unresolved V genes cover under half, and the rest lacks a known reason. This sample is represented by roughly 69,000 clones; around 90% of them were singletons. Of the sample, approximately 1.4% falls within the top ten clones. Reading the germline V gene gives CDR1 SQVTM and CDR2 ANQGSEA. Trimming takes 3 bases from V and 1 base from J, and the germline ends sit 6 bases apart. Taken from cysteine to phenylalanine, the CDR3 has 12 residues. Only the CDR3 region is kept as DNA, spanning 36 bases read in frame from base 1. This clone was seen only a few times. There is no known antigen for this receptor. No much larger clone exists at a distance of one base, and base qualities are not known.

The clonotype comes from a female donor with multiple sclerosis, enrolled in a pregnancy study. The V gene is TRBV29-1 and the J gene is TRBJ1-1; the D segment cannot be called with confidence. This sample comprised peripheral blood, obtained in the third trimester of pregnancy. The CDR3 is CSVENRNTEAFF. The bases read TGCAGCGTTGAGAACAGGAACACTGAAGCTTTCTTT.